The present T cell receptor (beta chain) was sequenced within a study of shared clonotypes between healthy human individuals (dated by TCRdb to between 2020 and 2021). General notes on the study: Two women and three men aged 18 to 49 years were included in the cohort. Between about 0.85 and 9.5 billion PBMCs per donor were obtained by leukapheresis. For each donor, three plates each were used for CD4 naive and CD4 memory, two plates were used for CD8 naive, and one plate was used for CD8 memory. Different laboratories and diverse techniques were used to prepare libraries and sequence TCR repertoires, to increase sequencing depth and limit assay-specific biases. The study deeply sequenced blood TCR repertoires of about 5 healthy adults to estimate repertoire size and the extent of clonotype sharing between individuals.

The donors were healthy, HIV-negative adults who had no recently reported acute infections or vaccinations. All donors were Caucasian adults living in Nashville, Tennessee, USA. Magnetic negative selection was used to enrich CD4+ T cells, after which naive cells were positively selected on CD45RA and the negative fraction became the memory subset. Blood was collected by leukapheresis, and PBMCs were isolated by Ficoll-Histopaque density gradient centrifugation and then cryopreserved in liquid nitrogen vapor phase. Analytical flow cytometry was used to check the purity and quantity of each magnetically sorted T cell population. Genomic DNA was isolated from each sorted fraction and quantified by UV absorbance on a Nanodrop 2000c. The germline ends are 12 bases apart after V is trimmed by 4 bases and J by 5 bases. Reading the germline V gene gives CDR1 SGDLS and CDR2 YYNGEE. Including the terminal cysteine and phenylalanine, the CDR3 comprises 14 residues. Only the CDR3 part of the read is kept: 42 bases, read in frame from the first base.

TCR CDR3 regions were amplified from genomic DNA by multiplex PCR using the deep immunoSEQ assay. Extracted genomic DNA from each cell subset was distributed evenly across all wells of several immunoSEQ 96-well plates, and each plate was treated as a replicate. For sorted subsets, roughly 200 ng genomic DNA, equal to some 28,000 T cell genomes, was loaded into each replicate PCR. Purified libraries were quantified with a Qubit 3.0 fluorometer, sized on a Bioanalyzer 2100, and re-quantified with the KAPA Library Quantification kit. Every immunoSEQ 96-well plate was sequenced on a separate single-read 150-cycle Illumina NextSeq 550 flow cell. Per the source publication's procedure: Because the immunoSEQ output held only junctional sequences and lacked quality scores, the filtering could not match the filtering applied to full-length reads. Sequences were annotated with PyIR, a Python wrapper for IgBLAST v1.9, using IMGT germline references to assign V/J genes and CDR3. Reads with weak V/J assignments (E-value above 1e-6), missing CDR3, stop codons, out-of-frame junctions, or ambiguous translated residues were removed. A V3J clonotype was defined by an identical inferred V gene, J gene, and CDR3 amino acid sequence. The percentage overlap between two repertoires was calculated by dividing the number of shared unique clonotypes by the size of the smaller repertoire. RTK rarefaction, the Chao1 estimator, and Recon v2.1 estimates of unobserved clonotypes were used to assess repertoire richness. For all TCRbeta clonotypes obtained by the gDNA method from a few donors, generation probabilities were computed with OLGA. TCRdb took over this immuneACCESS table, retaining in-frame rearrangements with V and J assigned. Such tables are incomplete; in checked studies, under half of the missing clones stem from an unresolved V gene, and the remainder is unexplained. V, J and clone size reflect that table, while D and trimming were determined from the DNA. In all, the sample holds over a million clones, and around 97% of those were seen once. Together, the top ten hold 0.95% to 1.5% of the sample.

Details on this clone: Its antigen remains undetermined. Nothing much larger sits one base from this clone, and base qualities are not available.

What the study reported, not specific to this receptor: Sampling was restricted to blood, and TCR repertoires in tissues likely differ from the TCR repertoires found in blood. The genetic and exposure-history diversity represented was limited by the small number of donors. Rarefaction of sorted-subset datasets indicated incomplete sequencing despite the large sequencing depth. Compared with non-shared clonotypes, the clonotypes found in all four sorted-subset donors had higher generation probabilities. Based on pairwise subsampling, the degree of clonotype sharing among donors was expected to be affected by sequencing depth. Across a handful of donors, 4.5% to 6.5% of naive CD4, 3.5% of naive CD8, roughly 2.3% of memory CD4, and approximately 0.4% of memory CD8 clonotypes were shared. Estimated clonotype richness was generally larger for naive than for memory subsets.

Source material: naive CD4+ T cells sorted from blood. Interpreted using the paper, the cell subset or site label stands for: CD45RA+ positively selected. The rearranged segments are TRBV9 and TRBJ2-2, with the D segment identity uncertain. The sequence was obtained from a man younger than 45 in good health. The nucleotide sequence reads as follows: TGTGCCAGCAGCCCCTCTTCCCAAACCGGGGAGCTGTTTTTT. It encodes CASSPSSQTGELFF.